There are a few counts of the clone carrying this T cell receptor (beta chain). Its antigen is currently unknown. TCRdb recomputed calls from the 5' RACE reads with MiXCR, one row per CDR3 protein. Of about 190,000 distinct CDR3 sequences in the sample, 15% to 20% were seen once. This entry is derived from a study of identical twins. Study results and caveats: High-abundance cord blood beta clonotypes had fewer insertions; memory repertoires showed none.

The germline gives CDR1 MNHEY, CDR2 SVGAGI. Trimming cost V 2 bases and J 2 bases; bases outside gene matches: 0. The CDR3 totals 14 residues. This sample was shared with a second study, whose subject was T cells expressing NK-cell markers.

The sample was CD8+ T cells sorted from blood. This chain connects TRBV6-5 to TRBJ2-1; the match to TRBD2 covers 7 bases. The sequence came from a woman aged 18-35 years in good health. In nucleotides, the CDR3 is TGTGCCAGCAGTTACGGGGGGGCCTACAATGAGCAGTTCTTC. This encodes CASSYGGAYNEQFF.